This TCR beta chain came from a study of blood T cell repertoires in COVID-19. Only in-frame clones appear in the TCRdb table, and some are missing; sequencing was by immunoSEQ multiplex PCR. This table has over 100,000 clones, about 89% appearing once. This clone was counted a single time. The sequence came from a man aged 60 to 75 with COVID-19, enrolled during active disease. The sequencing sample was made of peripheral blood.

CDR3 nucleotide sequence: TGTGCCAGCACGGGATCCCTTAGCAATCAGCCCCAGCATTTT. Protein: CASTGSLSNQPQHF. The V gene is TRBV6-5, the J gene TRBJ1-5; D is ambiguous. The V gene lost 7 bases and the J gene lost 0 bases, with 10 bases spanning the gap. The germline V gene encodes CDR1 MNHEY and CDR2 SVGAGI. The length of the CDR3 is 14 residues.